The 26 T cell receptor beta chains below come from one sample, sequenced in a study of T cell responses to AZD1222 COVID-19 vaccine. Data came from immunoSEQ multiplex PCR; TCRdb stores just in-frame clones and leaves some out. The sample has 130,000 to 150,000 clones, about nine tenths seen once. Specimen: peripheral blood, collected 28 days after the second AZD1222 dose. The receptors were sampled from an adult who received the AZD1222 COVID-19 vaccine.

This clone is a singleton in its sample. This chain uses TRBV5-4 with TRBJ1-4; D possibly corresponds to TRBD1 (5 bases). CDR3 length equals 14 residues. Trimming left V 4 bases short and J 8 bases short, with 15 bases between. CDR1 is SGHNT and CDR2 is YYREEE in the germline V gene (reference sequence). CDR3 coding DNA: TGTGCCAGCAGCCCCCTGGGGGAGAGAGAAAAACTGTTTTTT. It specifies CASSPLGEREKLFF.

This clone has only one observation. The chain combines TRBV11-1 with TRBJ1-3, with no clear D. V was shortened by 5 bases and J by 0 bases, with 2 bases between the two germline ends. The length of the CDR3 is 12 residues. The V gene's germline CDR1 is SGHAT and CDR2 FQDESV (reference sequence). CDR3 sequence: CASSPSGNTIYF. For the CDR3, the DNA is TGTGCCAGCAGCCCCTCTGGAAACACCATATATTTT.

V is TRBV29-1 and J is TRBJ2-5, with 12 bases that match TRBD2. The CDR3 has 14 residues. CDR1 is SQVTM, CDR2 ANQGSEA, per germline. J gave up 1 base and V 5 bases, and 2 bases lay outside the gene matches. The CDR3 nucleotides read TGCAGCGTTCGGACTAGCGGGGTCCAAGAGACCCAGTACTTC. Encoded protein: CSVRTSGVQETQYF.

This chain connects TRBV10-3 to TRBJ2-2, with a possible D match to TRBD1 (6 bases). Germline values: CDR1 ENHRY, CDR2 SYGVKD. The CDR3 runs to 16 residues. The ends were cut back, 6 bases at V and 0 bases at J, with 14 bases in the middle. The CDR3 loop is CAISDRQVSNTGELFF. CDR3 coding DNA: TGTGCCATCAGCGATAGACAGGTGTCGAACACCGGGGAGCTGTTTTTT.

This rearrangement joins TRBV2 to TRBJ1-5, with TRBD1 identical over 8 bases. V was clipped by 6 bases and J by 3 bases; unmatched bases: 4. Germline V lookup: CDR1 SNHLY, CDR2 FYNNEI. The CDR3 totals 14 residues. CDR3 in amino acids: CASRYRGNNQPQHF. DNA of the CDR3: TGTGCCAGCAGATACAGGGGGAACAATCAGCCCCAGCATTTT.

Here the CDR3 reads CASSRRDAEAETQYF. CDR3 bases: TGTGCCAGCAGCAGACGGGACGCCGAAGCGGAGACCCAGTACTTC. The chain recombines TRBV5-4 with TRBJ2-5; the D call may be TRBD1 or TRBD2 (5 bases each). Between the trimmed V and J ends, which lost 4 bases and 5 bases, there was a span of 18 bases. The CDR3 is 15 amino acids. Germline V gene lookup returns CDR1 SGHNT and CDR2 YYREEE (reference sequence).

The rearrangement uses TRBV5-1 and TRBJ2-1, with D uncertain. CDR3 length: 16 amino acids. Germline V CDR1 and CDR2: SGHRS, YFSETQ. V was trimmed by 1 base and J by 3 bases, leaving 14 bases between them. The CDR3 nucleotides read TGCGCCAGCAGCTTGACGCTCGCGAAACTCTACAATGAGCAGTTCTTC. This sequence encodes CASSLTLAKLYNEQFF.

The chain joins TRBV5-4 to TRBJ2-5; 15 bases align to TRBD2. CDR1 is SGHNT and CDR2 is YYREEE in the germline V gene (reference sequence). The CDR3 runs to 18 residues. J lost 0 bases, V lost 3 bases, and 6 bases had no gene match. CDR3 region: CASSSGLAGGANQETQYF. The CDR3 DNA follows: TGTGCCAGCAGCTCGGGACTAGCGGGGGGCGCCAACCAAGAGACCCAGTACTTC.

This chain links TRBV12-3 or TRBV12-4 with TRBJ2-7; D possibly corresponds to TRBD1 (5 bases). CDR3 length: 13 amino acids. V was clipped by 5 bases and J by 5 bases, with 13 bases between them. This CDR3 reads CASSGYLRDEQYF. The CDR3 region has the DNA TGTGCCAGCAGTGGCTACCTCAGGGACGAGCAGTACTTC.

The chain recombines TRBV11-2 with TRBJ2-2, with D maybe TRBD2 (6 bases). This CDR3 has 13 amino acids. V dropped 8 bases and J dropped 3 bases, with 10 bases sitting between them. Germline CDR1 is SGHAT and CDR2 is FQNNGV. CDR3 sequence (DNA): TGTGCCAGCGTCCGGGACTACACCGGGGAGCTGTTTTTT. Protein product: CASVRDYTGELFF.

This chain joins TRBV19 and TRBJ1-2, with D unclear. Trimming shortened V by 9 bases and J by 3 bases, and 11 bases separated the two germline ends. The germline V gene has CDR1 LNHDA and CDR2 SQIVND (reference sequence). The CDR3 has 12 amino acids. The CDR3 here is CASRTADYGYTF. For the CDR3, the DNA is TGTGCCAGCAGAACTGCGGACTATGGCTACACCTTC.

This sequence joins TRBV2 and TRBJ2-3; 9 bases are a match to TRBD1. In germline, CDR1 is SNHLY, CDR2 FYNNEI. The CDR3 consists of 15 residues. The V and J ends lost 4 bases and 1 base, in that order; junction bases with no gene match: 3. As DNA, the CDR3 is TGTGCCAGCAGTGGAAGGACAGGGGGCACAGATACGCAGTATTTT. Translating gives CASSGRTGGTDTQYF. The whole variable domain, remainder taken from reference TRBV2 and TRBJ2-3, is EPEVTQTPSHQVTQMGQEVILRCVPISNHLYFYWYRQILGQKVEFLVSFYNNEISEKSEIFDDQFSVERPDGSNFTLKIRSTKLEDSAMYFCASSGRTGGTDTQYFGPGTRLTVL.

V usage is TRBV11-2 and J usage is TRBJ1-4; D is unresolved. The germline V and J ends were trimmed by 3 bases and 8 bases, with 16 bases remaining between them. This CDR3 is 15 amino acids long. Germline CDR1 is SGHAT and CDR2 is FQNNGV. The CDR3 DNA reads TGTGCCAGCAGCTTTCTGGTGGGCGTGGGGGAAAAACTGTTTTTT. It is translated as CASSFLVGVGEKLFF.

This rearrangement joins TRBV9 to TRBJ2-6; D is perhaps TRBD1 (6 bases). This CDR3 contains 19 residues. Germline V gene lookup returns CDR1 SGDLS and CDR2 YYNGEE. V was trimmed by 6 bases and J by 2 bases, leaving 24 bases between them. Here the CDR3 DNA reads TGTGCCAGCACACCTGGTGGTTGGGCAGGGGTCGCTGGGGCCAACGTCCTGACTTTC. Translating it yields CASTPGGWAGVAGANVLTF. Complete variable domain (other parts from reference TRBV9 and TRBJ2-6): DSGVTQTPKHLITATGQRVTLRCSPRSGDLSVYWYQQSLDQGLQFLIQYYNGEERAKGNILERFSAQQFPDLHSELNLSSLELGDSALYFCASTPGGWAGVAGANVLTFGAGSRLTVL.

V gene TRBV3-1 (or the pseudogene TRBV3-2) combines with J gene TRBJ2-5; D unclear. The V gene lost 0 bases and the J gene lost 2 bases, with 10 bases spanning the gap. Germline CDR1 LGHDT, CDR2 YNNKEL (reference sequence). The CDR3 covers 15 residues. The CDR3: CASSQDGYLQETQYF. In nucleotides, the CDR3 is TGTGCCAGCAGCCAAGACGGGTACCTTCAAGAGACCCAGTACTTC.

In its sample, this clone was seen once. CDR3: CASSPGQGPYEQYF. Written as DNA, the CDR3 is TGTGCCAGTAGTCCGGGACAGGGTCCCTACGAGCAGTACTTC. The rearrangement links TRBV19 to TRBJ2-7; 9 positions agree with TRBD1. Trimming removed 5 bases from V and 2 bases from J; junction bases left unmatched: 4. CDR3 length: 14 amino acids. Per the germline V gene, CDR1 is LNHDA and CDR2 is SQIVND (reference sequence).

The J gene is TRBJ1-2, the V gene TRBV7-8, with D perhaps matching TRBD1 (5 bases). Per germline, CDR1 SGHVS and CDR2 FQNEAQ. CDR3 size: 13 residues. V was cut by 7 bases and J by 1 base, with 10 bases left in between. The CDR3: CASTAGGNYGYTF. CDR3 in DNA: TGTGCCAGCACCGCGGGGGGTAACTATGGCTACACCTTC.

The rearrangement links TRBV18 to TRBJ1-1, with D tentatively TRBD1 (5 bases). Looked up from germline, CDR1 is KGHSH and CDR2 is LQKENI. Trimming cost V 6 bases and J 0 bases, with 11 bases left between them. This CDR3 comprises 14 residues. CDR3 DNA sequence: TGTGCCAGCTCGCAGGGTCCCATGAACACTGAAGCTTTCTTT. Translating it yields CASSQGPMNTEAFF.

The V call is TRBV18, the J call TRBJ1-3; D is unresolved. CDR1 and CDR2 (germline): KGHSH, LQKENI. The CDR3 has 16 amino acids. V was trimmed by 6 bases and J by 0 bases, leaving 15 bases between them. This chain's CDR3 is CASSPGERISGNTIYF. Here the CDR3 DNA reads TGTGCCAGCTCCCCTGGGGAAAGAATCTCTGGAAACACCATATATTTT.

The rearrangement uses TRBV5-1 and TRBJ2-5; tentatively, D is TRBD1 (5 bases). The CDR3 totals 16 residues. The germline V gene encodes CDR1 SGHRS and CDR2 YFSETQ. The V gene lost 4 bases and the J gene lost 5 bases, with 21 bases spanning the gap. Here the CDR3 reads CASSPVPAGALETQYF. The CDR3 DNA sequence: TGCGCCAGCAGCCCGGTCCCAGCTGGGGCGTTGGAGACCCAGTACTTC. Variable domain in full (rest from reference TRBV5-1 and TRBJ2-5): KAGVTQTPRYLIKTRGQQVTLSCSPISGHRSVSWYQQTPGQGLQFLFEYFSETQRNKGNFPGRFSGRQFSNSRSEMNVSTLELGDSALYLCASSPVPAGALETQYFGPGTRLLVL.

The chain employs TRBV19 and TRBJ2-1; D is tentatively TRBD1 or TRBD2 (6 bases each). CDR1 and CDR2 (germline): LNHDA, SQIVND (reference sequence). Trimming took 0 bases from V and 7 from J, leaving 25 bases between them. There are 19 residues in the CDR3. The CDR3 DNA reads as TGTGCCAGTAGTATAGATGGGGGGCGCGGGCTAGCAGGGAGGAATGAGCAGTTCTTC. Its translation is CASSIDGGRGLAGRNEQFF.

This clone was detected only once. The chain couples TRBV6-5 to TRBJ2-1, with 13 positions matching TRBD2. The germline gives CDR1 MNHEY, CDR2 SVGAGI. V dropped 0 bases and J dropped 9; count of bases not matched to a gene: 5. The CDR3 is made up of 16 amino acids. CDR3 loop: CASSYSGTSGNAEQFF. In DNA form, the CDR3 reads TGTGCCAGCAGTTACTCCGGGACTAGCGGGAACGCTGAGCAGTTCTTC.

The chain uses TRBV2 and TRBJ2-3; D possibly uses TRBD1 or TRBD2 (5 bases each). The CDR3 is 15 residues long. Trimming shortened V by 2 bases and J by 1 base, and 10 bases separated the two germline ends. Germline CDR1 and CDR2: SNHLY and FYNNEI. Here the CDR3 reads CASSELGVGTDTQYF. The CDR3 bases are TGTGCCAGCAGTGAATTGGGGGTCGGCACAGATACGCAGTATTTT.

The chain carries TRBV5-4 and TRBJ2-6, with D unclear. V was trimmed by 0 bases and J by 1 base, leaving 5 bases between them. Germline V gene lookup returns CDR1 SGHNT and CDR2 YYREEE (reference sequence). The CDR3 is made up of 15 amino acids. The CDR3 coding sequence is TGTGCCAGCAGCTTGGAGCTGTCTGGGGCCAACGTCCTGACTTTC. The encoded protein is CASSLELSGANVLTF.

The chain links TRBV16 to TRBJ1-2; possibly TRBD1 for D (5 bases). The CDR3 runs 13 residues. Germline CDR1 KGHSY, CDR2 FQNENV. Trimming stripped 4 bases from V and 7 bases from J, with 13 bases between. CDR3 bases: TGTGCCAGCAGCCCAATAGCAGGGCTTGGCTACACCTTC. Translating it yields CASSPIAGLGYTF.

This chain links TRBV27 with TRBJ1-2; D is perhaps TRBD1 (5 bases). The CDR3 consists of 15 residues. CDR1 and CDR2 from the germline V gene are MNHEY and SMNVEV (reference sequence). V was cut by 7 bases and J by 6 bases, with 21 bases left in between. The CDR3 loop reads CASTPARTGLHGYTF. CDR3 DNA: TGTGCCAGCACCCCGGCCCGTACAGGCCTCCATGGCTACACCTTC.